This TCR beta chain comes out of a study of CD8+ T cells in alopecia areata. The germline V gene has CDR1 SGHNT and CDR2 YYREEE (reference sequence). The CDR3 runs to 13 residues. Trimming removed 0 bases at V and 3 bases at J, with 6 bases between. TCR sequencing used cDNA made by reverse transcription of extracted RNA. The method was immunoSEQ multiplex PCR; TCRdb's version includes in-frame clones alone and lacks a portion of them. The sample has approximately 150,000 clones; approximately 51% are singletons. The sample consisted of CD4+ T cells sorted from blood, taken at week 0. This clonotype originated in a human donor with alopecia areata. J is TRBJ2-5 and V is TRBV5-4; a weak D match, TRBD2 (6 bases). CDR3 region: CASSLGLEETQYF. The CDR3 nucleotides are TGTGCCAGCAGCTTGGGACTAGAAGAGACCCAGTACTTC.